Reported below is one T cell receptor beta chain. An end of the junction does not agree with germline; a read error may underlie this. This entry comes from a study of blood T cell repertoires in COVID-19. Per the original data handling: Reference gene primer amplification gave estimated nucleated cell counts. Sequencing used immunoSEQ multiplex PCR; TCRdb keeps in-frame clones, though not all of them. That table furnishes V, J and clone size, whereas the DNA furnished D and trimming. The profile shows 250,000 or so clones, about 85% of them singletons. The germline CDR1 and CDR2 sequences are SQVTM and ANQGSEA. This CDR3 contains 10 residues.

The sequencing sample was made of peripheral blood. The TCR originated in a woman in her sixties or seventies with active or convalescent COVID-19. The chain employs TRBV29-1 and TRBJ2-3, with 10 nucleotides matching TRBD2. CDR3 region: CSASGGAWDF. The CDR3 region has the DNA TGCAGCGCCAGCGGGGGGGCTTGGGATTTT.